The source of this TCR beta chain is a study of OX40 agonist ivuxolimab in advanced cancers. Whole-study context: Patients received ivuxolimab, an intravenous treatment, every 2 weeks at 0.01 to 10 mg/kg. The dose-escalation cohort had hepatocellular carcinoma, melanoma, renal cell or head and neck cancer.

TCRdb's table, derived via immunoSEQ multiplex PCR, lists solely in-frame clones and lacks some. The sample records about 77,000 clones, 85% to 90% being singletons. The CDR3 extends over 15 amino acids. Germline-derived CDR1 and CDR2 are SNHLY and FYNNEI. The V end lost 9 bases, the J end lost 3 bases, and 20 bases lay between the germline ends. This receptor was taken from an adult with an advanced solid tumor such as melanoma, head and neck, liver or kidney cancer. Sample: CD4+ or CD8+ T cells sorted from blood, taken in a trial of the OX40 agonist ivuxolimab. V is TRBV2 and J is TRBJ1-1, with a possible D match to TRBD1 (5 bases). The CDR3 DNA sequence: TGTGCCAGGGCCTCGGGTCCCCCGGGGCACACTGAAGCTTTCTTT. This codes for CARASGPPGHTEAFF.